The rows below give T cell receptor beta chains drawn from one sample of a study of Graves' ophthalmopathy and Graves' hyperthyroidism. TCRdb reanalysed the multiplex PCR reads using MiXCR and keeps one entry per CDR3 protein. The sample has 300,000 to 500,000 distinct CDR3 sequences, roughly 14% seen once. The specimen was peripheral blood. The source of these receptors is a woman younger than 30 with stable Graves' hyperthyroidism. The CDR3 runs from the conserved cysteine through the conserved F or W. The D gene is left open where the match is weak. Clone size is given for some rows only: seen once, a few or many times, or a class if the clone is expanded.

j_gene,d_gene,abundance,v_gene,CDR3aa,CDR3nt
TRBJ1-1,NA,many,TRBV12-3/TRBV12-4,CASSLPNTEAFF,TGTGCCAGCAGTTTACCTAACACTGAAGCTTTCTTT
TRBJ1-1,NA,NA,TRBV11-1,CASSLLYRVGSMDTEAFF,TGTGCCAGCAGCTTACTATATAGGGTTGGAAGTATGGACACTGAAGCTTTCTTT
TRBJ1-2,NA,many,TRBV25-1,CASSGMTHGGYTF,TGTGCCAGCAGCGGGATGACACACGGTGGCTACACCTTC
TRBJ2-7,TRBD1,NA,TRBV20-1,CSGRDREVEQYF,TGCAGTGGCCGGGACAGGGAGGTCGAGCAGTACTTC
TRBJ1-1,NA,many,TRBV2,CASSVPRGYTEAFF,TGTGCCAGCAGTGTTCCCAGGGGCTACACTGAAGCTTTCTTT
TRBJ1-6,NA,many,TRBV9,CASSESDSPLHF,TGTGCCAGCAGCGAGTCCGATTCACCCCTCCACTTT
TRBJ2-7,NA,NA,TRBV6-1,CASSDGTPYEQYF,TGTGCCAGCAGTGATGGGACCCCCTACGAGCAGTACTTC
TRBJ1-1,NA,NA,TRBV19,CASSMAIGGGTEAFF,TGTGCCAGTAGTATGGCCATCGGGGGAGGCACTGAAGCTTTCTTT
TRBJ1-1,NA,many,TRBV4-1,CASSQEGTGLGNTEAFF,TGCGCCAGCAGCCAAGAAGGAACAGGGCTCGGGAACACTGAAGCTTTCTTT
TRBJ1-1,NA,many,TRBV5-1,CASSSRSVGTEAFF,TGCGCCAGCAGCAGCAGGAGCGTCGGCACTGAAGCTTTCTTT
TRBJ2-5,TRBD2,NA,TRBV7-6,CASSFGSSGGPFQETQYF,TGTGCCAGCAGCTTCGGTAGTAGCGGGGGGCCATTCCAAGAGACCCAGTACTTC
TRBJ2-5,TRBD2,many,TRBV19,CASRRGLAGYPRETQYF,TGTGCCAGTAGGCGAGGGCTAGCGGGATACCCGAGGGAGACCCAGTACTTC
TRBJ2-7,TRBD2,many,TRBV19,CASSRTSGVLSYEQYF,TGTGCCAGTAGTCGAACTAGCGGGGTCCTCTCCTACGAGCAGTACTTC
TRBJ2-7,NA,NA,TRBV11-2,CASSLRGQSEQYF,TGTGCCAGCAGCTTGCGAGGACAGAGCGAGCAGTACTTC
TRBJ2-5,NA,many,TRBV19,CASRPSRQGGETQYF,TGTGCCAGTAGGCCCTCCCGACAAGGTGGGGAGACCCAGTACTTC
TRBJ2-2,TRBD1,NA,TRBV11-2,CASSLTGVDTGELFF,TGTGCCAGCTCCCTGACAGGGGTAGACACCGGGGAGCTGTTTTTT
TRBJ1-6,TRBD1,many,TRBV10-3,CAITRTGNSPLHF,TGTGCCATCACCAGGACAGGCAACTCACCCCTCCACTTT
TRBJ1-1,TRBD1,NA,TRBV15,CATGPTGYGSEAFF,TGTGCCACCGGCCCGACAGGGTATGGCTCTGAAGCTTTCTTT
TRBJ2-2,TRBD2,many,TRBV12-3/TRBV12-4,CASSPHSGETGELFF,TGTGCCAGCAGTCCTCATAGCGGGGAAACCGGGGAGCTGTTTTTT
TRBJ1-6,TRBD1,many,TRBV7-2,CASSLRGQGMGSPLHF,TGTGCCAGCAGCTTAAGGGGACAGGGAATGGGATCACCCCTCCACTTT
TRBJ2-7,NA,NA,TRBV7-2,CASSSRGRYEQYF,TGTGCCAGCAGTTCCCGGGGGCGCTACGAGCAGTACTTC
TRBJ2-5,NA,many,TRBV20-1,CSARDPLTRQETQYF,TGCAGTGCTAGAGATCCCCTGACAAGACAAGAGACCCAGTACTTC
TRBJ1-6,NA,NA,TRBV6-2/TRBV6-3,CASTYGGPGNSPLHF,TGTGCCAGCACCTATGGGGGACCGGGGAATTCACCCCTCCACTTT
TRBJ1-1,TRBD1,NA,TRBV6-1,CASSLARGLGTEAFF,TGTGCCAGCAGTCTAGCCAGGGGGCTTGGGACTGAAGCTTTCTTT
TRBJ2-7,NA,many,TRBV10-1,CASSAGESYEQYF,TGCGCCAGCAGTGCCGGGGAATCCTACGAGCAGTACTTC
TRBJ2-7,TRBD2,many,TRBV4-1,CASSPLAGGEYEQYF,TGCGCCAGCAGCCCTCTAGCGGGGGGCGAATACGAGCAGTACTTC
TRBJ2-2,NA,NA,TRBV7-9,CASRDTDTGELFF,TGTGCCAGCCGGGACACAGACACCGGGGAGCTGTTTTTT
TRBJ1-5,TRBD1,NA,TRBV29-1,CSVTQGGSNQPQHF,TGCAGCGTGACCCAGGGGGGGAGCAATCAGCCCCAGCATTTT
TRBJ1-6,NA,many,TRBV7-2,CASSLRQPLNSPLHF,TGTGCCAGCAGCTTAAGGCAGCCCTTGAATTCACCCCTCCACTTT
TRBJ1-4,TRBD1,NA,TRBV25-1,CASSDRRGRSNEKLFF,TGTGCCAGCAGTGACCGCAGGGGGAGGTCTAATGAAAAACTGTTTTTT
TRBJ2-6,TRBD2,many,TRBV5-4,CASSFLAGGPGANVLTF,TGTGCCAGCAGCTTTTTAGCGGGGGGGCCTGGGGCCAACGTCCTGACTTTC
TRBJ1-1,NA,many,TRBV18,CASSPKQNTEAFF,TGTGCCAGCAGCCCCAAACAGAACACTGAAGCTTTCTTT
TRBJ1-1,TRBD1,few,TRBV14,CASSQELRGRGTEAFF,TGTGCCAGCAGCCAAGAGCTCAGGGGGCGCGGCACTGAAGCTTTCTTT
TRBJ1-1,NA,many,TRBV2,CASSEAPPYALNTEAFF,TGTGCCAGCAGTGAGGCCCCGCCATACGCCTTGAACACTGAAGCTTTCTTT
TRBJ2-7,TRBD1,many,TRBV19,CASRDRAAYEQYF,TGTGCCAGTAGAGACAGGGCGGCCTACGAGCAGTACTTC
TRBJ2-7,TRBD1,many,TRBV7-7,CASSIRTGGEYEQYF,TGTGCTAGCAGCATACGGACAGGGGGCGAGTACGAGCAGTACTTC
TRBJ1-2,NA,many,TRBV10-3,CAISDPGLGGYTF,TGTGCCATCAGTGACCCGGGCCTGGGGGGCTACACCTTC
TRBJ2-6,NA,NA,TRBV9,CASSAAPVDSVLTF,TGTGCCAGCAGCGCCGCCCCAGTCGACTCCGTCCTGACTTTC
TRBJ2-7,TRBD1,few,TRBV5-1,CASSPDRGAWEQYF,TGCGCCAGCAGCCCGGACAGGGGAGCGTGGGAGCAGTACTTC
TRBJ2-2,NA,few,TRBV2,CASTLTQGTGELFF,TGTGCCAGCACCCTAACGCAGGGGACCGGGGAGCTGTTTTTT
TRBJ2-7,NA,many,TRBV2,CASSEGHPGRAYEQYF,TGTGCCAGCAGTGAAGGACACCCGGGACGAGCCTACGAGCAGTACTTC
TRBJ2-7,NA,once,TRBV5-1,CARTTEQYF,TGCGCCAGGACTACGGAGCAGTACTTC
TRBJ2-7,TRBD2,many,TRBV20-1,CSVLTSGGSDEQYF,TGCAGTGTTTTGACTAGCGGGGGTTCCGACGAGCAGTACTTC